This T cell receptor beta chain was recorded in a study of brain T cells in children with intractable seizures. Study-wide results and caveats: HCMV serostatus was not known, and viral specificity came from CDR3 similarity only.

The method was immunoSEQ multiplex PCR; TCRdb's version includes in-frame clones alone and lacks a portion of them. This sample has 340,000 or so clones, with over 90% found just once. Note on this clone: Its antigen is as yet unknown.

The V gene's germline CDR1 is LGHDT and CDR2 YNNKEL (reference sequence). V was pared by 1 base and J by 4 bases, with 15 bases between. The CDR3 consists of 16 residues. The time point was: blood from clinic visit 5 months post-surgery; TSC patient then seizure free. Sequencing was limited to surgery cases with top T cell transcript signatures in brain tissue. Patients received at least one anti-epileptic drug before surgery. The clonotype comes from a boy younger than two with tuberous sclerosis and intractable seizures. This chain joins TRBV3-1 (or the pseudogene TRBV3-2) and TRBJ2-3; D unresolved. The sample here was peripheral blood, taken less than 6 months after surgery. Here the CDR3 reads CASSQAGPSRADTQYF. In DNA, the CDR3 is TGTGCCAGCAGCCAAGCTGGCCCTTCCCGAGCAGATACGCAGTATTTT.